This passage covers 6 T cell receptor beta chains from one sample sequenced in a study of T cell responses to AZD1222 COVID-19 vaccine. Measured with immunoSEQ multiplex PCR; TCRdb has only the in-frame clones, and not every one. The table records roughly 100,000 clones, about 87% of them present only once. The sample was peripheral blood, taken on day 0 of AZD1222 vaccination. The receptor source for this set is an adult in good health.

The chain has TRBV4-2 and TRBJ1-5; 9 bases map to TRBD1. The CDR3 extends over 16 amino acids. Germline-derived CDR1 and CDR2 are LGHNA and YNFKEQ. V shed 1 base and J 5 bases; nucleotides not matched to a gene: 6. CDR3 region: CASSQGSGQGYQPQHF. The CDR3 nucleotides are TGTGCCAGCAGCCAAGGGTCCGGACAGGGGTATCAGCCCCAGCATTTT.

Sample share makes this clone medium-sized. V and J are TRBV29-1 and TRBJ1-1; D unclear. V was pared by 5 bases and J by 10 bases, with 5 bases between. The CDR3 consists of 8 residues. Germline loops: CDR1 SQVTM, CDR2 ANQGSEA. CDR3 nucleotide sequence: TGCAGCGTTCCGGGAGCTTTCTTT. Encoded protein: CSVPGAFF.

CDR3 protein: CASSLGAGGPQYEQYF. DNA for the CDR3: TGCGCCAGCAGCTTGGGAGCGGGAGGGCCTCAGTACGAGCAGTACTTC. The genes are TRBV5-1 and TRBJ2-7; 10 bases are shared with TRBD2. Germline-derived CDR1 and CDR2 are SGHRS and YFSETQ. J was trimmed by 4 bases and V by 0 bases; bases with no gene match: 7. This CDR3 comprises 16 residues.

The gene calls are TRBV19 and TRBJ2-1; 11 nucleotides agree with TRBD2. CDR3 length: 15 amino acids. Germline V gene sequence: CDR1 LNHDA, CDR2 SQIVND (reference sequence). J lost 6 bases, V lost 6 bases, and 7 bases had no gene match. The CDR3 DNA sequence: TGTGCCAGTAGACGGACTAGCGGGCTCGCCAATGAGCAGTTCTTC. Translating it yields CASRRTSGLANEQFF.

This chain links TRBV19 with TRBJ2-1, with a possible D match to TRBD2 (6 bases). The germline V gene has CDR1 LNHDA and CDR2 SQIVND (reference sequence). This CDR3 contains 18 residues. V shed 4 bases and J shed 4 bases, with 23 bases lying between them. As DNA, the CDR3 is TGTGCCAGTAGTACGGGCGGGGCCGGCAGTCTGCCTTACAATGAGCAGTTCTTC. It translates to CASSTGGAGSLPYNEQFF.

This CDR3 is CASSYNTQLVRSEQYF. For the CDR3, the DNA is TGTGCCAGCAGCTACAATACTCAGCTGGTACGGAGCGAGCAGTACTTC. V gene TRBV7-2 combines with J gene TRBJ2-7, with no clear D. The CDR3 loop spans 16 amino acids. Trimming took 4 bases from V and 6 from J, leaving 22 bases between them. Germline V CDR1 and CDR2: SGHTA, FQGNSA. The complete variable domain, with remaining parts taken from reference TRBV7-2 and TRBJ2-7, reads GAGVSQSPSNKVTEKGKDVELRCDPISGHTALYWYRQSLGQGLEFLIYFQGNSAPDKSGLPSDRFSAERTGGSVSTLTIQRTQQEDSAVYLCASSYNTQLVRSEQYFGPGTRLTVT.